Below are 29 T cell receptor beta chains sequenced from a single sample in a study of cytomegalovirus exposure and HLA in healthy donors. In the PCR, 60 Vbeta and 13 Jbeta primers were used. Clones were sequenced by immunoSEQ multiplex PCR, and TCRdb holds only the in-frame ones, with some missing. Of around 110,000 clones listed, approximately 79% are singletons. The specimen was PBMCs. Receptors were obtained from a man aged 18 to 30 in good health and CMV-seronegative.

A few counts support this clone. The chain links TRBV5-4 to TRBJ1-6; no clear D gene. The CDR3 loop spans 15 amino acids. In germline, CDR1 is SGHNT, CDR2 YYREEE (reference sequence). Trimming pared 2 bases from V and 9 bases from J, leaving 15 bases between. The DNA for the CDR3 is TGTGCCAGCAGCTTACAAGGAGGGTACGGTTCACCCCTCCACTTT. Its translation: CASSLQGGYGSPLHF.

This chain joins TRBV18 and TRBJ1-6; TRBD1 agrees at 8 bases. The germline V gene has CDR1 KGHSH and CDR2 LQKENI. The ends lost 4 bases at V and 10 bases at J; junction bases unmatched: 9. CDR3 size: 15 residues. CDR3 in DNA: TGTGCCAGCTCACTTATTAAGGCAGGGGGCTCACCCCTCCACTTT. Translating gives CASSLIKAGGSPLHF.

The genes are TRBV5-6 and TRBJ2-1; TRBD1 aligns across 8 bases. Per the germline V gene, CDR1 is SGHDT and CDR2 is YYEEEE. V lost 3 bases to trimming and J lost 3 bases; unmatched junction nucleotides: 11. The CDR3 contains 17 residues. The CDR3 region has the DNA TGTGCCAGCAGCTCGCGACGGACAGGGCGGATCTACAATGAGCAGTTCTTC. Protein product: CASSSRRTGRIYNEQFF.

The CDR3: CASSSGGGEQFF. The CDR3 DNA sequence: TGCGCCAGCAGTAGCGGGGGGGGTGAGCAGTTCTTC. The chain combines TRBV5-1 with TRBJ2-1, with 11 bases fitting TRBD2. V shed 5 bases, J shed 9 bases, and the junction held 1 base outside the gene matches. Germline V lookup: CDR1 SGHRS, CDR2 YFSETQ. The CDR3 has 12 residues.

The chain is built from TRBV7-3 and TRBJ1-3, with D possibly matching TRBD1 (5 bases). V was cut by 2 bases and J by 9 bases, with 11 bases left in between. The CDR3 is 13 residues long. CDR1 and CDR2 (germline): SGHTA, FQGTGA. The CDR3 sequence: CASSLDSLSTIYF. The CDR3 nucleotides read TGTGCCAGCAGCTTAGACAGCCTTAGCACCATATATTTT.

This clone came up once. The rearrangement uses TRBV4-1 and TRBJ2-1; D may be TRBD2 (6 bases). The CDR3 is made up of 18 amino acids. Trimming removed 4 bases from V and 2 bases from J, with 21 bases in between. Germline V gene sequence: CDR1 MGHRA, CDR2 YSYEKL. In nucleotides, the CDR3 is TGCGCCAGCAGCCTGCAGCTCGGTGGGCGGGGCCCCTACAATGAGCAGTTCTTC. Translated, it gives CASSLQLGGRGPYNEQFF.

About this clone itself: Germline and junction disagree at one end, which may indicate a read error. The chain employs TRBV7-7 and TRBJ2-5; TRBD2 aligns across 8 bases. The germline V gene has CDR1 SSHAT and CDR2 FNYEAQ (reference sequence). This CDR3 is built from 15 residues. CDR3 nucleotide sequence: TGTGCTAGCACCCAGACGGGGGGGCCCGGAGAGACCCAGTACTTC. This translates into CASTQTGGPGETQYF.

The genes are TRBV13 and TRBJ2-7; TRBD1 matches 7 bases. V was clipped by 4 bases and J by 3 bases; unmatched bases: 9. Germline assignment: CDR1 PRHDT and CDR2 FYEKMQ (reference sequence). The CDR3 has 15 amino acids. The CDR3 sequence: CASSSIGGESYEQYF. Here the CDR3 DNA reads TGTGCCAGCAGCTCTATAGGGGGCGAAAGCTACGAGCAGTACTTC.

The chain links TRBV5-4 to TRBJ1-2; 12 nucleotides agree with TRBD1. This CDR3 spans 16 amino acids. J gave up 7 bases and V 4 bases, and 11 bases lay outside the gene matches. Germline V gene sequence: CDR1 SGHNT, CDR2 YYREEE (reference sequence). The CDR3 loop reads CASSRVGTGGIGGYTF. DNA for the CDR3: TGTGCCAGCAGCCGAGTAGGGACAGGGGGCATTGGTGGCTACACCTTC.

The chain carries TRBV7-8 and TRBJ2-3, with D tentatively TRBD2 (6 bases). In germline, CDR1 is SGHVS, CDR2 FQNEAQ. V lost 5 bases and J 0 bases, leaving 12 bases between the germline ends. The CDR3 has 15 amino acids. The CDR3 here is CASSVSGSSTDTQYF. CDR3 nucleotide sequence: TGTGCCAGCAGCGTTAGCGGATCTAGCACAGATACGCAGTATTTT.

This chain links TRBV6-6 with TRBJ1-3, with D unresolved. The germline CDR1 and CDR2 sequences are MNHNY and SVGAGI (reference sequence). The CDR3 has 14 residues. V lost 7 bases and J lost 0, with 10 bases in between. The CDR3 reads CASTLFSSGNTIYF. For the CDR3, the DNA is TGTGCCAGCACTCTGTTCTCCTCTGGAAACACCATATATTTT.

This chain links TRBV5-1 with TRBJ2-5; TRBD1 agrees at 8 bases. J was trimmed by 11 bases and V by 4 bases; bases with no gene match: 7. The germline V gene has CDR1 SGHRS and CDR2 YFSETQ. The CDR3 has 12 amino acids. DNA for the CDR3: TGCGCCAGCAGCCCCAGGACAGGGCTGCAGTACTTC. This codes for CASSPRTGLQYF.

The chain recombines TRBV7-8 with TRBJ2-7; maybe TRBD1 (5 bases). The CDR3 runs to 14 residues. The germline CDR1 and CDR2 sequences are SGHVS and FQNEAQ. Trimming pared 4 bases from V and 2 bases from J, leaving 12 bases between. The CDR3 spells CASSSPGIPYEQYF. DNA of the CDR3: TGTGCCAGCAGCTCCCCAGGGATACCCTACGAGCAGTACTTC. Supplemented by reference TRBV7-8 and TRBJ2-7, the full variable domain reads GAGVSQSPRYKVAKRGQDVALRCDPISGHVSLFWYQQALGQGPEFLTYFQNEAQLDKSGLPSDRFFAERPEGSVSTLKIQRTQQEDSAVYLCASSSPGIPYEQYFGPGTRLTVT.

The chain links TRBV6-1 to TRBJ2-3; D is possibly TRBD2 (5 bases). In germline, CDR1 is MNHNS, CDR2 SASEGT. Trimming took off 1 base at V and 8 bases at J, with 16 bases between the two ends. This CDR3 is 15 amino acids long. CDR3: CASSEVLPVAGTQYF. The DNA for the CDR3 is TGTGCCAGCAGTGAAGTCCTGCCTGTCGCGGGTACGCAGTATTTT.

V and J are TRBV7-6 and TRBJ2-7; maybe TRBD1 (5 bases). CDR1 is SGHVS and CDR2 is FNYEAQ in the germline V gene. CDR3 length: 15 amino acids. V was shortened by 5 bases and J by 2 bases, with 16 bases between the two germline ends. DNA of the CDR3: TGTGCCAGCAGCCTATCTGACAGCCTTGCCTACGAGCAGTACTTC. Translating it yields CASSLSDSLAYEQYF.

The chain links TRBV9 to TRBJ1-2; tentative D call: TRBD1 (6 bases). The CDR3 runs to 14 residues. Germline V gene data show CDR1 as SGDLS and CDR2 as YYNGEE. The ends were cut back, 0 bases at V and 6 bases at J, with 12 bases in the middle. This CDR3 is CASSVVAGGDGYTF. The CDR3 DNA sequence: TGTGCCAGCAGCGTAGTGGCGGGGGGCGATGGCTACACCTTC.

This rearrangement joins TRBV7-9 to TRBJ2-7; 8 bases map to TRBD1. The germline CDR1 and CDR2 sequences are SEHNR and FQNEAQ (reference sequence). The V gene end was trimmed by 4 bases and the J gene end by 6 bases; junction bases not matched to a gene: 14. The CDR3 runs 16 residues. The DNA for the CDR3 is TGTGCCAGCAGCTCGGACAGGGCAAATCTAGAATCCGAGCAGTACTTC. Translated: CASSSDRANLESEQYF.

The chain couples TRBV29-1 to TRBJ2-3; no reliable D call. V lost 0 bases and J 7 bases, leaving 8 bases between the germline ends. The CDR3 runs to 12 residues. Germline loops: CDR1 SQVTM, CDR2 ANQGSEA. CDR3 sequence reads: CSVEDRGNTQYF. For the CDR3, the DNA is TGCAGCGTTGAAGATCGAGGAAATACGCAGTATTTT.

The J gene is TRBJ1-4, the V gene TRBV6-5, with D unclear. V shed 4 bases and J shed 8 bases, with 17 bases lying between them. The germline V gene encodes CDR1 MNHEY and CDR2 SVGAGI. The CDR3 loop spans 15 amino acids. CDR3 residues: CASSSTWSLAEKLFF. CDR3 in DNA: TGTGCCAGCAGTTCCACGTGGTCTTTAGCAGAAAAACTGTTTTTT.

V gene TRBV28 combines with J gene TRBJ2-5; D is uncertain. TRBJ2-7 explains the end of the DNA better; the J call may be wrong. The length of the CDR3 is 12 residues. Germline V lookup: CDR1 MDHEN, CDR2 SYDVKM. CDR3 in amino acids: CASSFPMYEQYF. CDR3 coding DNA: TGTGCCAGCAGTTTTCCTATGTACGAGCAGTACTTC.

This clone has just one count. V is TRBV19 and J is TRBJ2-1; 8 bases align to TRBD2. The CDR3 contains 14 residues. Germline CDR1 and CDR2: LNHDA and SQIVND (reference sequence). The junction had 4 bases not matched to a gene; V was cut back by 3 bases and J by 6 bases. CDR3 sequence: CASSIGGLGNEQFF. The CDR3 nucleotides read TGTGCCAGTAGTATCGGGGGACTAGGCAATGAGCAGTTCTTC.

This chain uses TRBV6-1 with TRBJ2-1; 11 nucleotides match TRBD2. The CDR3 has 15 amino acids. V gave up 8 bases and J gave up 3 bases; unmatched junction bases: 6. Germline-derived CDR1 and CDR2 are MNHNS and SASEGT. The CDR3 nucleotides are TGTGCCAGCCGTAAACTAGCGGGAGACTACAATGAGCAGTTCTTC. Translation gives CASRKLAGDYNEQFF.

The V and J genes are TRBV5-1 and TRBJ1-2; 7 nucleotides agree with TRBD1. The germline gives CDR1 SGHRS, CDR2 YFSETQ. The CDR3 has 14 amino acids. Unmatched junction bases numbered 6, after V lost 5 bases and J lost 2 bases. The CDR3, as DNA: TGCGCCAGCAGAACTCCGGGACAGAACTATGGCTACACCTTC. Translation: CASRTPGQNYGYTF. The full variable domain, its missing parts supplied by reference TRBV5-1 and TRBJ1-2, is KAGVTQTPRYLIKTRGQQVTLSCSPISGHRSVSWYQQTPGQGLQFLFEYFSETQRNKGNFPGRFSGRQFSNSRSEMNVSTLELGDSALYLCASRTPGQNYGYTFGSGTRLTVV.

The chain carries TRBV9 and TRBJ1-6, with 11 positions matching TRBD1. After removal of 3 bases from V and 8 bases from J, the junction contained 1 base not matched to a gene. The CDR3 has 14 amino acids. Germline-derived CDR1 and CDR2 are SGDLS and YYNGEE. CDR3 in amino acids: CASSGDRGDSPLHF. Written as DNA, the CDR3 is TGTGCCAGCAGCGGGGACAGGGGGGATTCACCCCTCCACTTT.

The chain combines TRBV18 with TRBJ1-5; 9 nucleotides agree with TRBD1. CDR1 is KGHSH and CDR2 is LQKENI in the germline V gene. This CDR3 is built from 14 residues. Unmatched junction bases numbered 4, after V lost 3 bases and J lost 7 bases. CDR3 in DNA: TGTGCCAGCTCACCGGGACAGGGCGCCCAGCCCCAGCATTTT. The encoded protein is CASSPGQGAQPQHF.

The chain couples TRBV19 to TRBJ2-7, with 8 bases fitting TRBD1. With V trimmed by 9 bases and J by 5 bases, 12 bases remained unmatched. This CDR3 spans 14 amino acids. Germline V gene sequence: CDR1 LNHDA, CDR2 SQIVND (reference sequence). CDR3 protein: CASGTGLQGDEQYF. In nucleotides, the CDR3 is TGTGCCAGCGGGACAGGACTCCAAGGAGACGAGCAGTACTTC.

The CDR3 sequence: CASSPRRGANTDTQYF. In DNA form, the CDR3 reads TGCGCCAGCAGCCCCCGACGGGGGGCGAACACAGATACGCAGTATTTT. The chain employs TRBV5-1 and TRBJ2-3; D may be TRBD2 (7 bases). Germline V lookup: CDR1 SGHRS, CDR2 YFSETQ. V lost 4 bases and J lost 2, with 17 bases in between. CDR3 length: 16 amino acids.

The chain recombines TRBV28 with TRBJ2-1; TRBD1 agrees at 10 bases. V trimming: 1 base; J trimming: 6 bases; junction bases outside the gene matches: 6. This CDR3 region has 16 residues. Germline V gene sequence: CDR1 MDHEN, CDR2 SYDVKM. CDR3 nucleotides: TGTGCCAGCAGTTTATATAGGGACAGGGGTGGCAATGAGCAGTTCTTC. Amino acid sequence: CASSLYRDRGGNEQFF.

V is TRBV5-4 and J is TRBJ2-1, with TRBD2 matching over 13 bases. Germline loops: CDR1 SGHNT, CDR2 YYREEE (reference sequence). J was trimmed by 5 bases and V by 3 bases; bases with no gene match: 5. The CDR3 is made up of 16 amino acids. The CDR3 sequence is CASSWTSGGPHNEQFF. CDR3 DNA: TGTGCCAGCAGCTGGACTAGCGGGGGACCCCACAATGAGCAGTTCTTC.